In this sample, the clone carrying this TCR beta chain turned up a few times. Its antigen is undetermined. An end of the junction does not agree with germline; a read error may underlie this. The germline gives CDR1 LGHNA, CDR2 YNFKEQ. This CDR3 has 15 amino acids. The entry originates in a study of blood T cells in healthy people across ages. Whole-study context: Per every two T cells, about one barcoded beta molecule was captured by template switching. Overall study results and limits: Those diversity estimates obtained from one million T cells were thought to be underestimates. Roughly linearly, TCR beta diversity per million T cells fell as age increased.

Through a sample-barcoded 5' primer and a J-beta primer mix, a second PCR was run for roughly 7 to 12 cycles. The template-switch adaptor, which had 12 random nucleotides, put a tag on each cDNA molecule. TCRdb used MiXCR to reprocess the 5' RACE reads, holding one entry per CDR3 protein. The data show roughly 1,500,000 distinct CDR3 sequences, with roughly 32% seen just once and approximately 10% held by the top ten. The specimen was blood. This clonotype was sampled from a woman between 25 and 40 years old in good health. The V call is TRBV4-2, the J call TRBJ1-1, with no clear D. CDR3 loop: CASSQDWVGNTEAFF. CDR3 coding DNA: TGTGCCAGCAGTCAAGACTGGGTCGGCAACACTGAAGCTTTCTTT.